A selection of T cell receptor beta chains follows, all from one sample in a study of T-cell memory formation after mild COVID-19. Each CDR3 protein gets one entry after TCRdb re-called the 5' RACE reads with MiXCR. This table has 240,000 or so distinct CDR3 sequences, roughly a tenth appearing once. Sequenced input: PBMCs or a T cell subset sorted from them (not recorded which). The origin of the receptors is a man aged 18 to 29 who had mild COVID-19 (a few samples of this study predate the infection). Cell type and time point are not known. The CDR3 runs from the conserved cysteine through the conserved F or W. D genes are given only for firm matches. Clone size is stated in some rows and not others, as once, few, many or a class when expanded.

clone_size	v_call	j_call	d_call	cdr3_nt	cdr3_aa
.	TRBV4-3	TRBJ2-5	.	TGCGCCAGCAGCCAAGAGGGACACCCGACGGAGACCCAGTACTTC	CASSQEGHPTETQYF
few	TRBV7-8	TRBJ2-7	TRBD1	TGTGCCAGCAGCGTCTTTCCAGGGGGCAACTACGAGCAGTACTTC	CASSVFPGGNYEQYF
.	TRBV18	TRBJ2-2	TRBD1	TGTGCCAGCTCACCTCTACAGGGGCCCGGGGAGCTGTTTTTT	CASSPLQGPGELFF
few	TRBV4-2	TRBJ2-5	TRBD2	TGTGCCAGCAGCCCCAACGGGGGGACAGAGACCCAGTACTTC	CASSPNGGTETQYF
many	TRBV11-2	TRBJ1-4	.	TGTGCCAGCAGCTTGGCAGGGACTTGGGAAAAACTGTTTTTT	CASSLAGTWEKLFF
many	TRBV12-3/TRBV12-4	TRBJ1-6	.	TGTGCCAGCAGTTTCGGTGGCAGTGAGTTAAATTCACCCCTCCACTTT	CASSFGGSELNSPLHF
few	TRBV27	TRBJ1-6	.	TGTGCCAGCAGTTTATTGCACGATACTTATTCACCCCTCCACTTT	CASSLLHDTYSPLHF
few	TRBV4-2	TRBJ2-3	TRBD1	TGTGCCAGCAGCCCTCATGGAGGGACAGGGGCCACAGATACGCAGTATTTT	CASSPHGGTGATDTQYF
.	TRBV7-9	TRBJ1-2	.	TGTGCCAGCAGCCTCTTTTCCACGGACCCCTATGGCTACACCTTC	CASSLFSTDPYGYTF
few	TRBV5-5	TRBJ1-1	.	TGTGCCAGCAGCTTCGGGGGTATCTCCGTGGGCACTGAAGCTTTCTTT	CASSFGGISVGTEAFF
few	TRBV6-6	TRBJ1-5	.	TGTGCCAGCAGTCACCCGTGGTGGGATCAGCCCCAGCATTTT	CASSHPWWDQPQHF
many	TRBV5-1	TRBJ1-1	.	TGCGCCAGCGGCCTGGGGATATGGGACACTGAAGCTTTCTTT	CASGLGIWDTEAFF
few	TRBV7-9	TRBJ2-1	.	TGTGCCAGCAGCTTAGGCCTAGAGGATGAGCAGTTCTTC	CASSLGLEDEQFF
.	TRBV11-2	TRBJ1-2	.	TGTGCCAGCAGCCCCTCCCCGAGGGCGGGTGGCTACACCTTC	CASSPSPRAGGYTF
many	TRBV12-3/TRBV12-4	TRBJ2-7	.	TGTGCCAGCAGTTTAGTAGGGGGGGCAGGCTACGAGCAGTACTTC	CASSLVGGAGYEQYF
few	TRBV3-1	TRBJ2-5	TRBD1	TGTGCCAGCAGCTCTCCGACAGGGGGATGGGAGACCCAGTACTTC	CASSSPTGGWETQYF
.	TRBV6-2/TRBV6-3	TRBJ2-5	.	TGTGCCAGCAGTTTCGGGATCCTTCTCCAAGAGACCCAGTACTTC	CASSFGILLQETQYF
few	TRBV7-2	TRBJ2-3	TRBD2	TGTGCCAGCAGCCTCACTAGCGGGGGTAAAACAGATACGCAGTATTTT	CASSLTSGGKTDTQYF
once	TRBV7-2	TRBJ2-3	.	TGTGCCAGCAGCCGAGACAGCCATAGCACAGATACGCAGTATTTT	CASSRDSHSTDTQYF
few	TRBV11-2	TRBJ1-1	.	TGTGCCAGCAGCCCGGGGCAGTCGAACACTGAAGCTTTCTTT	CASSPGQSNTEAFF
.	TRBV7-9	TRBJ1-2	.	TGTGCCAGCAGCTCCTCCTGGGAGCCTAACTATGGCTACACCTTC	CASSSSWEPNYGYTF
.	TRBV20-1	TRBJ2-1	TRBD2	TGCAGTGCTGCGGGGGGGCACAGGATCTTC	CSAAGGHRIF
.	TRBV27	TRBJ2-7	TRBD2	TGTGCCAGCAGTTTATATGCGGGAGGTGAGGGCGAGCAGTACTTC	CASSLYAGGEGEQYF
few	TRBV7-2	TRBJ2-5	TRBD2	TGTGCCAGCAGCTTAGTTAGCGGGGGATATCAGGAGACCCAGTACTTC	CASSLVSGGYQETQYF
.	TRBV28	TRBJ1-1	.	TGTGCCAGCAGTTTATCAGGGGCAGCTTTCTTT	CASSLSGAAFF
many	TRBV7-9	TRBJ2-7	.	TGTGCCAGCAGCCCAACATCCGAGTACGAGCAGTACTTC	CASSPTSEYEQYF
few	TRBV6-1	TRBJ2-5	.	TGTGCCAGCCCAGGGGACCAGGGCCCGGGGGAGACCCAGTACTTC	CASPGDQGPGETQYF
many	TRBV11-2	TRBJ2-2	.	TGTGCCAGCAGCTTAGCAGTGGCCGGGGAGCTGTTTTTT	CASSLAVAGELFF
few	TRBV7-9	TRBJ1-2	.	TGTGCCAGCAGGTCCTCCGGGACGACGGTTTCTGGCTACACCTTC	CASRSSGTTVSGYTF
.	TRBV5-1	TRBJ1-4	.	TGCGCCAGCAGCACACAGGGAACTAATGAAAAACTGTTTTTT	CASSTQGTNEKLFF
.	TRBV7-2	TRBJ1-6	.	TGTGCCAGCAGCCCCGGAAGTGGCAACTATAATTCACCCCTCCACTTT	CASSPGSGNYNSPLHF
.	TRBV6-5	TRBJ2-7	.	TGTGCCAGCAGTTACGGAATAGCGGCGGTCGAGCAGTACTTC	CASSYGIAAVEQYF
.	TRBV12-3/TRBV12-4	TRBJ2-1	TRBD1	TGTGCCAGCAGCGCCACGACAGGGGAAAATGAGCAGTTCTTC	CASSATTGENEQFF
many	TRBV3-1	TRBJ2-2	TRBD2	TGTGCCAGCAGCCAAATGAGGAGCGGGACCTACACCGGGGAGCTGTTTTTT	CASSQMRSGTYTGELFF
few	TRBV7-9	TRBJ2-5	.	TGTGCCAGCAGCTTATTCACGGAGAGAGAAGAAGTATTTGGAGAGACCCAGTACTTC	CASSLFTEREEVFGETQYF
once	TRBV2	TRBJ1-1	.	TGTGCCAGCAGTGAGGGGGCACTGGGTTTCTTT	CASSEGALGFF
few	TRBV27	TRBJ1-5	.	TGTGCCAGCAAGCCCGGTAGCAATCAGCCCCAGCATTTT	CASKPGSNQPQHF
.	TRBV5-5	TRBJ1-5	TRBD1	TGTGCCAGCAGCTTGGGAGGGACAGGGGATCAGCCCCAGCATTTT	CASSLGGTGDQPQHF
.	TRBV3-1	TRBJ2-1	.	TGTGCCAGCAGCCAAGTATTCTACAATGAGCAGTTCTTC	CASSQVFYNEQFF
.	TRBV9	TRBJ1-4	.	TGTGCCAGCAGCGTAGCCGGGCGGGATGAAAAACTGTTTTTT	CASSVAGRDEKLFF
few	TRBV29-1	TRBJ1-1	.	TGCAGCGTTGAAGATTTCCAGACCCACACTGAAGCTTTCTTT	CSVEDFQTHTEAFF
many	TRBV12-3/TRBV12-4	TRBJ2-1	.	TGTGCCAGCACCGTCGACTATTTTGGCTACAATGAGCAGTTCTTC	CASTVDYFGYNEQFF
.	TRBV12-3/TRBV12-4	TRBJ1-2	TRBD1	TGTGCCAGCAGTGTAGGACAGGGAGTTGGCTACACCTTC	CASSVGQGVGYTF
.	TRBV5-6	TRBJ2-5	.	TGTGCCAGCAGCTTGGAGGATTCCCCTACGAAGGAGACCCAGTACTTC	CASSLEDSPTKETQYF
.	TRBV7-2	TRBJ1-3	.	TGTGCCAGCAGCTCAGGAGGACGGACAACTGGAAACACCATATATTTT	CASSSGGRTTGNTIYF
few	TRBV18	TRBJ1-4	.	TGTGCCAGCTCACCAGTACAGGCCCCTAATGAAAAACTGTTTTTT	CASSPVQAPNEKLFF
.	TRBV5-1	TRBJ1-1	.	TGCGCCAGCAGCTTGGACGGGTTAGACACTGAAGCTTTCTTT	CASSLDGLDTEAFF
few	TRBV4-1	TRBJ2-3	.	TGCGCCAGCAGCCAAGATCCGGTAGCAGGGACAGATACGCAGTATTTT	CASSQDPVAGTDTQYF
many	TRBV13	TRBJ2-3	TRBD2	TGTGCCAGCAGCTCAAGACTAGCGGGGGGGCAAGATACGCAGTATTTT	CASSSRLAGGQDTQYF
few	TRBV11-2	TRBJ2-6	.	TGTGCCAGCAGCTTAGCCCGAGGGGCCAACGTCCTGACTTTC	CASSLARGANVLTF
few	TRBV10-1	TRBJ2-2	.	TGCGCCAGCAGTGAGAAATTGGGCACCGGGGAGCTGTTTTTT	CASSEKLGTGELFF
.	TRBV23-1	TRBJ2-3	TRBD2	TGCGCCAGCAGTCACCGGGGGGAGGGAGATACGCAGTATTTT	CASSHRGEGDTQYF
.	TRBV20-1	TRBJ1-4	TRBD1	TGCAGTGCTCAAGACAGGGGGAATGAAAAACTGTTTTTT	CSAQDRGNEKLFF